This T cell receptor beta chain was recovered during a study of blood T cell repertoires in COVID-19. J lost 5 bases, V lost 6 bases, and 5 bases had no gene match. Germline V gene lookup returns CDR1 MDHEN and CDR2 SYDVKM. This CDR3 has 14 residues. Sequencing was performed with immunoSEQ multiplex PCR; in TCRdb, only in-frame clones are kept and a portion is missing. The table lists 200,000 to 250,000 clones, under 85% of them singletons. The TCR originated in a human donor in a cohort sampled during active COVID-19. The sample taken for sequencing was peripheral blood. The J gene is TRBJ2-3, the V gene TRBV28, with TRBD1 identical over 10 bases. This CDR3 is CASSDRGRGDTQYF. For the CDR3, the DNA is TGTGCCAGCAGCGACAGGGGGCGTGGAGATACGCAGTATTTT.